This T cell receptor (beta chain) appears in the sequencing data of a study of cytomegalovirus exposure and HLA in healthy donors (dated by TCRdb to 2015 to 2018). Study-wide context: An earlier analysis of 587 of the donors reported 250 to 350 Gb of sequence data and 117 million unique TCR beta sequences obtained from around 180 million T cells. Approximately 310 gigabases of sequencing data and tens of millions of unique TCR sequences were included in an early release covering about 600 HLA-typed donors. Of the roughly 400 genotyped donors, approximately 80% fell in the genetic ancestry cluster associated with self-reported Caucasian donors. The study aimed to test whether signatures of past pathogen exposure could be identified by cataloging public T cell receptors. Using immunosequencing, the study profiled T cell repertoires from 550 to 750 subjects and related those repertoires to cytomegalovirus serostatus. A separate validation cohort of 100 to 150 different subjects was used in addition to the approximately 670-subject first cohort. To predict cytomegalovirus infection status, the study brought together high-throughput TCR immunosequencing, statistical association of individual TCRs with disease status, and machine learning. In a later analysis, previously published TCR beta repertoires from 550 to 700 donors were re-analyzed and high-resolution HLA genotyping was added so that TCR occurrence patterns could be studied. The later analysis used no new phenotypic data to find candidate immune exposures, relying instead on TCR beta sequences and their occurrence across donors. In an earlier analysis of 550 to 700 of the donors, high-throughput TCR beta sequencing was used to judge whether each TCR beta V gene segment behaved as functional or pseudogenic. Donor age, sex, ethnicity and CMV serostatus were compiled alongside the repertoire data. In a later genetic analysis, genome-wide SNP genotypes for about three fifths of the roughly 670 donors were used, and that subset was treated as a discovery cohort. Every repertoire in the discovery cohort had been generated on one and the same sequencing platform. Both class I and class II loci were covered by HLA typing, at four-digit resolution. Typing coverage varied by locus: roughly 620-640 donors for A, B, C, DRB1 and DQB1; approximately 500 for DQA1; approximately 570 for DPA1; roughly 470 for DPB1. Four to six DR-DQ haplotypes were handled as single units for association and clustering because linkage in the cohort was strong. On average, about 240,000 unique TCR beta nucleotide sequences were sequenced per donor among several hundred genotyped donors of the cohort, with around 19% of those sequences being non-productive. What the authors observed across the whole study: The sequencing pipeline was judged likely to have produced a cluster of highly shared sequence variants as a technical artifact. Strong co-occurrence of HLA alleles, especially DR and DQ, made assigning TCR associations to individual alleles difficult. In an earlier analysis of more than 450 of the donors, most TCR beta V segments were observed in productive rearrangements about 87% or about 30% of the time, broadly matching IMGT annotations. In vitro tests confirmed that a few of the cytomegalovirus-associated TCR beta chains recognize cytomegalovirus antigens. Because the 87-base-pair reads could not distinguish some IMGT-functional V segments, including TRBV6-2 and TRBV6-3, those segments were excluded. Cytomegalovirus status was reported to be diagnosed by the classifier with high specificity and sensitivity in both the original and validation cohorts. Compared with equally common non-associated chains, HLA-associated TCR beta chains in a later analysis were more clonally expanded and had lower generation probabilities. Because HLA typing was unavailable for some donors at each locus, only the typed subset was used in association tests. The presence/absence analyses assumed that sequencing depth was roughly uniform across donors, and that assumption may not be true. The cohort was sequenced for TCR beta chains only, and without alpha or paired-chain data the features that could be detected were limited. Roughly 15 rarely observed V segments, including chromosome 9 orphons, were excluded from the earlier analysis of a few hundred of the donors because counts were too low. The study gave a list of roughly 150 TCR beta chains associated with cytomegalovirus. In a later analysis, the rate of TCR association differed among HLA loci, with DRB1 alleles having the most associated TCRs and HLA-C alleles having the fewest. A later analysis found that most CMV-associated TCR beta chains appeared HLA-restricted, with HLA associations seemingly driven largely by CMV exposure. In a later genetic analysis, fewer N-insertions in productive TCRs were reported among donors in an Asian-associated ancestry cluster than the roughly 640-donor mean. The authors suggested that the approach could potentially be extended to other disease states and immunological phenotypes. Linkage disequilibrium might explain the correlated functional status among segregating V segments, but an unknown experimental factor could not be excluded. Most TCR sequences were observed very rarely across donors, whereas some public TCRs were present in many individuals. For the cohort, immune exposure information was limited to CMV serostatus. A later genetic analysis associated a missense DCLRE1C variant with V-gene and J-gene trimming of TCR beta chains, and an independent cohort replicated the association. A later analysis associated 17,000 or so TCR beta sequences with specific HLA alleles at a false discovery rate of 0.05. A later analysis reported that several top co-occurrence clusters appeared linked to parvovirus B19, influenza, CMV and Epstein-Barr virus. A further reported finding was that TCR beta sequences accurately predicted the HLA-A and HLA-B alleles for most subjects in the first cohort.

Worth noting for this clone: Its specific antigen is unknown. No base-level quality is on record; no much larger clone is a single base apart.

In total, roughly 710 healthy bone marrow donors made up the cohort. All cohort members were sampled while nominally healthy, although unrecorded immune exposures were likely present. The donor tested CMV seropositive and was one of the 289 seropositive cohort members. A peripheral blood sample was collected from each donor, and TCR beta sequencing was performed on peripheral blood mononuclear cells. The Qiagen DNeasy Blood Extraction Kit was used to extract genomic DNA from the blood cell samples. CDR1 and CDR2, per the germline V gene (reference sequence), are GTSNPN and SVGIG. The CDR3 numbers 15 residues from cysteine through phenylalanine. The sequence is cut down to CDR3 DNA, 45 bases in frame from base 1. Trimmed from V: 2 bases; trimmed from J: 5 bases; junction bases lacking a gene match: 8. Library creation used the immunoSEQ multiplex PCR assay. For the multiplex PCR, a mixture combining 60 forward primers for TCR Vbeta segments and 13 reverse primers for TCR Jbeta segments was used. A multiplex PCR assay on genomic DNA amplified the CDR3 region of rearranged TCR beta genes. Amplified TCR beta libraries were sequenced as 87-base-pair reads on the Illumina HiSeq System. The study's own analysis went as follows. A later analysis tallied roughly 78 million unique TCR beta chains across the roughly 610 repertoires, and approximately 12 million of those chains were shared by two or more donors. Raw reads were error-corrected and collapsed into unique sequences with a nearest-neighbor algorithm that merged closely related sequences to remove PCR and sequencing errors. Alignment of CDR3 sequences to IMGT reference sequences was used to assign V, D and J gene segments. For a sequence to be retained, a match of at least six nucleotides to both a V gene segment and a J gene segment was required. A rearrangement counted as productive if the CDR3 had no stop codons and remained in frame with V and J, and every other rearrangement counted as non-productive. CDR3 was defined by IMGT convention, running from the second conserved V-encoded cysteine to the conserved J-encoded phenylalanine. The earlier analysis of 550 to 650 of the donors excluded any sequence lacking an unambiguous match to a single V gene segment. An earlier analysis of a few hundred of the donors called V segments functional above 56.7% productive rearrangements and segregating when the between-donor standard deviation exceeded 5%. To diagnose cytomegalovirus status from the catalog of TCR beta chain sequences, a statistical classification framework was built. A later analysis assigned V and J genes by comparing TCR nucleotide sequences with IMGT/GENE-DB human TR gene sequences. The TCRdist pipeline was used in a later analysis to assign CDR3 sequences and most-parsimonious VDJ recombination scenarios. In a later analysis, each TCR beta chain was defined by its CDR3 amino acid sequence together with its V-gene family, and reads without a unique V-gene family were excluded. As a way to deal with suspected cross-contamination and a sequencing artifact, a later analysis dropped roughly 600 nucleotide sequences that were highly shared and had low generation probability. A later analysis calculated a clonal expansion index for each public chain from normalized within-repertoire ranks of inferred template counts. In a later analysis, generation probabilities were computed using a VDJ recombination model fitted to out-of-frame rearrangements, and the results were checked against IGoR. In a later analysis, hypergeometric tests were used to score TCR-TCR, TCR-HLA and TCR-CMV co-occurrence, with a repertoire-size bias correction applied to TCR pairs. False discovery rates were estimated in a later analysis by permuting HLA or CMV assignments 20 times. A later analysis grouped co-occurring TCRs with DBSCAN, adding TCRdist sequence similarity when clustering within HLA-allele-positive subsets. For co-occurrence clustering, repertoires with fewer than 30,000 or more than 120,000 public chains were excluded, along with roughly 5 repertoires with anomalous nucleotide sharing. TCRdb took this table from immuneACCESS and kept in-frame rearrangements with V and J called. Such tables lack part of the clones; where checked against another copy, unresolved V genes explain under half of the gap, and the rest is unexplained. V, J and clone size derive from that table, while D and trimming were established from the DNA sequence. This sample is represented by more than 150,000 clones; around 80% of them were singletons. Clones ranked in the top ten supply about 8% of the sample.

This sequence was found in a woman aged 40 to 50 in good health and CMV-seropositive. The chain is assembled from TRBV30 and TRBJ1-4; TRBD1 aligns with 7 central bases. Source material: PBMCs. The CDR3 protein: CAWSIMTGSNEKLFF. The sequence in DNA is TGTGCCTGGAGTATAATGACAGGGAGCAATGAAAAACTGTTTTTT.